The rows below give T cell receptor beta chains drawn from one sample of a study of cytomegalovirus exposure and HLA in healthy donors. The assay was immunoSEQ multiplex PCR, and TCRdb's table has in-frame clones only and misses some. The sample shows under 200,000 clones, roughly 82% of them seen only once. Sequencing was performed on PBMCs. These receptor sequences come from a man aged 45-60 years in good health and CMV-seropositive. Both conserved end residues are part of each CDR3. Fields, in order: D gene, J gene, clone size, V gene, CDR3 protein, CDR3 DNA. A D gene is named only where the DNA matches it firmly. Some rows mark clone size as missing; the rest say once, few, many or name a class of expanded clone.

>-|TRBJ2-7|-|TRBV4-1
CASSQLPGSGYEQYF
TGCGCCAGCAGCCAGCTCCCGGGATCTGGCTACGAGCAGTACTTC
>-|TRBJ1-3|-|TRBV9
CASSALRGGNTIYF
TGTGCCAGCAGCGCCCTTCGAGGGGGAAACACCATATATTTT
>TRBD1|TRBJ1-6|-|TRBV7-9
CASSHRQGENSPLHF
TGTGCCAGCAGCCACAGACAGGGTGAGAATTCACCCCTCCACTTT
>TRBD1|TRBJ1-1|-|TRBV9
CASSPRQGPNTEAFF
TGTGCCAGCAGCCCCCGACAGGGCCCAAACACTGAAGCTTTCTTT
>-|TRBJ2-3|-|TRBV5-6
CASSLAGDTQYF
TGTGCCAGCAGCTTGGCGGGGGATACGCAGTATTTT
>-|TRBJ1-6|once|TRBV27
CASSSDRETPDHNSPLHF
TGTGCCAGCAGCTCGGACCGGGAGACCCCGGACCATAATTCACCCCTCCACTTT
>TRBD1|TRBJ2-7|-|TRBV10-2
CASSERAGGYEQYF
TGCGCCAGCAGTGAGAGGGCAGGGGGCTACGAGCAGTACTTC
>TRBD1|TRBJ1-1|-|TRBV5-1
CASSLGQGSSEAFF
TGCGCCAGCAGCTTGGGACAGGGCTCATCTGAAGCTTTCTTT
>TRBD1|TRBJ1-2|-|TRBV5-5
CASSPQDRVSGYTF
TGTGCCAGCAGCCCCCAGGACAGGGTGAGTGGCTACACCTTC
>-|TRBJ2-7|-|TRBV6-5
CASSQSRGNEQYF
TGTGCCAGCAGTCAGTCCAGAGGTAACGAGCAGTACTTC
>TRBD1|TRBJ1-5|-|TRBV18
CASSQTGANNQPQHF
TGTGCCAGCTCACAGACAGGGGCCAACAATCAGCCCCAGCATTTT
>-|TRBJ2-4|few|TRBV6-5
CASVLMDLAKNIQYF
TGTGCCAGCGTCCTCATGGACTTAGCCAAAAACATTCAGTACTTC
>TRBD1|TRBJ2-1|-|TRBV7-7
CASSPEGQGGSYNEQFF
TGTGCTAGCAGCCCCGAAGGACAGGGGGGCTCCTACAATGAGCAGTTCTTC
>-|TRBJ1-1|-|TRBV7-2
CASSPSLATGMNTEAFF
TGTGCCAGCAGCCCAAGCCTGGCGACAGGTATGAACACTGAAGCTTTCTTT
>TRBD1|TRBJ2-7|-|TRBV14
CASSQKQGALLYEQYF
TGTGCCAGCAGCCAAAAACAGGGGGCGCTTCTTTACGAGCAGTACTTC
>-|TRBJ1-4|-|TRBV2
CASFGRGSEKLFF
TGTGCCAGCTTTGGGAGGGGTAGTGAAAAACTGTTTTTT
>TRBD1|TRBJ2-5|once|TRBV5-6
CASSGGQGAQETQYF
TGTGCCAGCAGCGGGGGACAGGGGGCCCAAGAGACCCAGTACTTC
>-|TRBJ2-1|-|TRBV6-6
CASSSDPRVLSSEQFF
TGTGCCAGCAGTTCCGACCCCCGGGTTTTGAGTAGTGAGCAGTTCTTC
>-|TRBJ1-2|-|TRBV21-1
CASSKGTDYGYTF
TGTGCCAGCAGCAAAGGTACAGATTATGGCTACACCTTC
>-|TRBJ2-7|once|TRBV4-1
CASSQLGAADEQYF
TGCGCCAGCAGCCAGCTAGGGGCAGCTGACGAGCAGTACTTC
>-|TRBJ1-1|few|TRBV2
CASSVFVFNTEAFF
TGTGCCAGCAGTGTGTTCGTTTTCAACACTGAAGCTTTCTTT
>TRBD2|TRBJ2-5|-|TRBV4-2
CASSLGLGEETQYF
TGTGCCAGCAGCTTGGGACTAGGAGAAGAGACCCAGTACTTC
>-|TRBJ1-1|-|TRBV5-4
CASSPRVNTEAFF
TGTGCCAGCAGCCCACGCGTGAACACTGAAGCTTTCTTT
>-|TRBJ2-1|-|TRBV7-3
CASSLQGHNEQFF
TGTGCCAGCAGCTTGCAGGGGCACAATGAGCAGTTCTTC
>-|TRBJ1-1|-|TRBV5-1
CASSKNLQGIGTEAFF
TGCGCCAGCAGCAAAAATCTTCAGGGGATTGGGACTGAAGCTTTCTTT
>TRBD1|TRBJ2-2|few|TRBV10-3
CAINTRISGTGAVNTGELFF
TGTGCCATCAATACTCGGATTTCCGGGACAGGGGCGGTAAACACCGGGGAGCTGTTTTTT
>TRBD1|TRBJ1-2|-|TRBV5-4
CASSLGDRDYGYTF
TGTGCCAGCAGCTTGGGGGACAGGGACTATGGCTACACCTTC
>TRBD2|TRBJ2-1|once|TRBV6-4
CASRGLVEQFF
TGTGCCAGCAGGGGACTAGTCGAGCAGTTCTTC
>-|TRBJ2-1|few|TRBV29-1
CSVDKSYNEQFF
TGCAGCGTTGACAAGAGCTACAATGAGCAGTTCTTC
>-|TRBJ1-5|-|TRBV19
CASSVGQHSNQPQHF
TGTGCCAGTAGTGTAGGACAGCATAGCAATCAGCCCCAGCATTTT
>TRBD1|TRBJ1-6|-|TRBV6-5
CASNIDRGVNSPLHF
TGTGCCAGCAATATAGACAGGGGGGTTAACTCACCCCTCCACTTT
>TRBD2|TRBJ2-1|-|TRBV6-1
CASSEAVAGSSYNEQFF
TGTGCCAGCAGTGAAGCCGTAGCGGGGAGCTCCTACAATGAGCAGTTCTTC
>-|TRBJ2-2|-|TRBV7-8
CASSFRGSTTGELFF
TGTGCCAGCAGCTTTAGAGGGAGTACGACCGGGGAGCTGTTTTTT
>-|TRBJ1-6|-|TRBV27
CASSVSGNSPLHF
TGTGCCAGCAGTGTCTCGGGTAATTCACCCCTCCACTTT
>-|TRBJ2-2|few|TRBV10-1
CASSEGPPGLPGAGELFF
TGCGCCAGCAGTGAGGGCCCCCCGGGATTACCTGGTGCCGGGGAGCTGTTTTTT
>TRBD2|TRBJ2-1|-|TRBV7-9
CASSELAGVIEQFF
TGTGCCAGCAGCGAACTAGCGGGAGTTATTGAGCAGTTCTTC
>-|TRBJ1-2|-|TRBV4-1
CASSQGHQVREGYTF
TGCGCCAGCAGCCAAGGACATCAGGTGAGGGAAGGCTACACCTTC
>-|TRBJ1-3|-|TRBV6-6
CASKRQESSGNTIYF
TGTGCCAGCAAACGACAGGAGAGCTCTGGAAACACCATATATTTT
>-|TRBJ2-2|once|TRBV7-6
CASSFRGNTGELFF
TGTGCCAGCAGCTTCCGGGGGAACACCGGGGAGCTGTTTTTT
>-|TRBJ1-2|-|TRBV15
CATSNQETGYGYTF
TGTGCCACCAGCAACCAAGAGACAGGATATGGCTACACCTTC
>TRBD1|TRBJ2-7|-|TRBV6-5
CASSYLPGQVNGEQYF
TGTGCCAGCAGTTATCTCCCGGGACAGGTGAATGGAGAGCAGTACTTC
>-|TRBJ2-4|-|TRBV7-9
CASSSNIGTPRQYF
TGTGCCAGCAGCTCAAACATCGGGACACCCCGTCAGTACTTC
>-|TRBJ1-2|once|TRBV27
CASKAGRNYGYTF
TGTGCCAGCAAAGCAGGGAGGAACTATGGCTACACCTTC
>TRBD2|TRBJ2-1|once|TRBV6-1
CASSSTSGPYNEQFF
TGTGCCAGCAGTTCCACTAGCGGACCCTACAATGAGCAGTTCTTC
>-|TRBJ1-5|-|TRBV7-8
CASSSGGTQPQHF
TGTGCCAGCAGCTCTGGAGGTACTCAGCCCCAGCATTTT
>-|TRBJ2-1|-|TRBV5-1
CASSLKSASNEQFF
TGCGCCAGCAGCTTGAAGAGCGCTTCCAATGAGCAGTTCTTC
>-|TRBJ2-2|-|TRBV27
CASSLIISGELFF
TGTGCCAGCAGTTTAATAATTTCCGGGGAGCTGTTTTTT
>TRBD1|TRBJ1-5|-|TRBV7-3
CASSSPGTVSYSNQPQHF
TGTGCCAGCAGCTCCCCCGGGACAGTCTCTTATAGCAATCAGCCCCAGCATTTT
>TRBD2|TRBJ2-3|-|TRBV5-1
CASSLVIAGLASTDTQYF
TGCGCCAGCAGCTTGGTGATAGCGGGATTGGCTAGCACAGATACGCAGTATTTT
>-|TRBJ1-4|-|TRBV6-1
CASNTRRGRAEKLFF
TGTGCCAGCAATACCCGGAGAGGGAGGGCTGAAAAACTGTTTTTT
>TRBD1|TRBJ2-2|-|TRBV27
CASSSEGQGGRSTGELFF
TGTGCCAGCAGTTCAGAGGGACAGGGAGGAAGGAGCACCGGGGAGCTGTTTTTT